The present entry profiles one T cell receptor beta chain with its context. This entry is derived from a study of radiotherapy plus CTLA-4 blockade in lung cancer. Profiling relied on immunoSEQ multiplex PCR, and the TCRdb table lists in-frame clones only, not all of them. The sample lists more than 60,000 clones; roughly four fifths were seen once. The CDR3 consists of 14 residues. Trimming took off 4 bases at V and 9 bases at J, with 21 bases between the two ends. Germline V gene lookup returns CDR1 GTSNPN and CDR2 SVGIG (reference sequence). V usage is TRBV30 and J usage is TRBJ2-5; maybe TRBD1 (6 bases). This TCR came from a human donor with non-small cell lung cancer who had a complete response to radiotherapy plus ipilimumab. Sample: peripheral blood, taken from a patient treated with radiotherapy plus ipilimumab. The CDR3 DNA is TGTGCCTGGAACAGGGACCCCCGGGTAGGGTCCCAGTACTTC. Translating gives CAWNRDPRVGSQYF.